This TCR beta chain was sequenced for a study of a mutant IDH1 vaccine in newly diagnosed glioma. Time point meaning: week 47, end of study. A single vaccine dose contained 300 ug of mutant IDH1 20-mer peptide, and topical imiquimod was used with it. The germline V gene encodes CDR1 SGHRS and CDR2 YFSETQ. V shed 3 bases, J shed 3 bases, and the junction held 0 bases outside the gene matches. The CDR3 has 15 residues. As concerns this clone: Its target is unknown.

Sequencing was performed with immunoSEQ multiplex PCR; in TCRdb, only in-frame clones are kept and a portion is missing. The table includes approximately 50,000 clones, over 60% detected once. V is TRBV5-1 and J is TRBJ2-3; 14 bases are a match to TRBD2. Sequenced here: PBMCs, sampled from a glioma patient whose treatment included an IDH1 peptide vaccine. The clonotype was recovered from a woman aged 40-49 years with glioma. Some clones in this sample may be carry-over from other donors' samples. CDR3 coding DNA: TGCGCCAGCAGCTGGACTAGCGGGAGGACAGATACGCAGTATTTT. It codes for CASSWTSGRTDTQYF.